This T cell receptor (beta chain) comes out of a study of CXCR3-negative and CXCR3-positive naive CD8 T cells. General study findings and limits: Memory cells differed in TRBV-TRBJ usage, but naive CXCR3-negative and CXCR3-positive cells had similar usage. In both naive subsets diversity was comparably high, whereas memory CD8+ cells showed much lower diversity. TRB CDR3s were more hydrophobic in CXCR3-positive than in CXCR3-negative naive cells.

The CDR3 extends over 17 amino acids. Germline loops: CDR1 SGHRS, CDR2 YFSETQ. The libraries of TRB cDNA were prepared using 5' RACE with UMI labels. For each CDR3 protein, TCRdb gives one entry from its re-call of the 5' RACE reads, without DNA. Recorded here are roughly 130,000 distinct CDR3 sequences; the top ten clones represent 0.5% to 0.7%. In regard to this clonotype: The target antigen is unknown.

This chain connects TRBV5-1 to TRBJ2-2; the TRBD2 assignment by TCRdb is unverifiable without DNA. Specimen: naive CXCR3+ CD8+ T cells from blood. Described subset: CD45RO-CCR7+CD27+CD95- naive CD8+ T cells expressing CXCR3 (TNR3+). The sequence was collected from a human donor in good health. Some clones in this sample may be carry-over from other donors' samples. This CDR3 is CASSPGGTSENTGELFF.